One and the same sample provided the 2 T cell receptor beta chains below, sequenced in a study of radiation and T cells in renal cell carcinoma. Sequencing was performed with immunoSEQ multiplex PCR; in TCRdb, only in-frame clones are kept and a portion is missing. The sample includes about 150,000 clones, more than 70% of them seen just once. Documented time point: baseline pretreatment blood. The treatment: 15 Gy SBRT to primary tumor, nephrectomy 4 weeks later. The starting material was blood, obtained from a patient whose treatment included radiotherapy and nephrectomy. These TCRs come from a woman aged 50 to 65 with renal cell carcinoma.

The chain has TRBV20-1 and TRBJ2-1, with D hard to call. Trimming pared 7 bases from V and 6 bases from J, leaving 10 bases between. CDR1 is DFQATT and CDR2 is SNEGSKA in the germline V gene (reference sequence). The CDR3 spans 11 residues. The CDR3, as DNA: TGCAGTGTAGTGTTTTTCAATGAGCAGTTCTTC. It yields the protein CSVVFFNEQFF.

CDR3 loop: CASTPGPTANTEAFF. In nucleotides, the CDR3 is TGTGCCAGCACCCCGGGGCCGACAGCGAACACTGAAGCTTTCTTT. This chain joins TRBV2 and TRBJ1-1; perhaps TRBD1 as D (5 bases). This CDR3 has 15 amino acids. Germline V lookup: CDR1 SNHLY, CDR2 FYNNEI. Trimming took 7 bases from V and 1 from J, leaving 16 bases between them.